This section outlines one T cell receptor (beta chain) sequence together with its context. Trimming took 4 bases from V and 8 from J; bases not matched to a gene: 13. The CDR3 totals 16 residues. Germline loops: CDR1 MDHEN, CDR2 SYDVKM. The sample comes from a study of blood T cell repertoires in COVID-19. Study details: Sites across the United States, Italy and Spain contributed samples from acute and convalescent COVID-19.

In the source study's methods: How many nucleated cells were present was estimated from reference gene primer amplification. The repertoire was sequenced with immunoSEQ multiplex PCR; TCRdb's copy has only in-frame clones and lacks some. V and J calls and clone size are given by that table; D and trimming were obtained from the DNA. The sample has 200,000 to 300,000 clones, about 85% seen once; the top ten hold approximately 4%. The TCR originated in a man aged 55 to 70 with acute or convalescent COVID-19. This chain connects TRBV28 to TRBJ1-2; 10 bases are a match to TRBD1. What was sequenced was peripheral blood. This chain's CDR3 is CASSSRTGTGVFGYTF. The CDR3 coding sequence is TGTGCCAGCAGTTCCCGAACCGGGACAGGGGTCTTCGGCTACACCTTC.